A single TCR beta chain is shown here with its context. No antigen is known for it. The CDR3 is 13 residues long. Germline V gene lookup returns CDR1 LNHDA and CDR2 SQIVND (reference sequence). The V end lost 3 bases, the J end lost 4 bases, and 7 bases lay between the germline ends. The sample comes from a study of siplizumab effects on memory and regulatory T cells. General study findings and limits: The mapping of alloreactive clones to unstimulated subsets covered only a minor fraction of them. Sequences that were alloreactive and traceable to unstimulated CD4+ memory cells were significantly reduced by siplizumab. The diversity of naive T cells seemed greater than that of memory cells, and their alloresponse contribution seemed major.

Assays were performed on 95,000 to 100,000 TCR templates per sample. Repertoires were generated with immunoSEQ multiplex PCR, while TCRdb's copy carries only in-frame clones and drops some. The sample lists 100,000 or so clones, around 94% seen once, with 1% to 1.5% in the top ten. What was sequenced was non-Treg CD4+ T cells sorted from blood. The rearrangement links TRBV19 to TRBJ1-5; no reliable D call. This TCR was sampled from a human donor in good health. The CDR3 DNA is TGTGCCAGTAGTATGACGGGAAATCAGCCCCAGCATTTT. Its translation: CASSMTGNQPQHF.